Shown below are 9 T cell receptor beta chains from a single sample sequenced in a study of radiation and T cells in renal cell carcinoma. Produced via immunoSEQ multiplex PCR; TCRdb's table is partial and in-frame only. The sample holds some 130,000 clones, about 81% seen once. Specified time point: blood 2 weeks post-SBRT. The treatment here: 15 Gy SBRT to primary tumor, nephrectomy 4 weeks later. The specimen was blood, collected from a patient whose treatment included radiotherapy and nephrectomy. These receptor sequences come from a woman aged 55-70 years with renal cell carcinoma.

The chain carries TRBV4-1 and TRBJ2-5; 10 nucleotides align to TRBD1. From germline, CDR1 is MGHRA and CDR2 YSYEKL. This CDR3 has 15 amino acids. J lost 5 bases, V lost 1 base, and 4 bases had no gene match. The CDR3 DNA follows: TGCGCCAGCAGCCAAGGGGGACAGGGGCGGGAGACCCAGTACTTC. Amino acid sequence: CASSQGGQGRETQYF.

J is TRBJ2-4 and V is TRBV6-5; D gene uncertain. The CDR3 is 12 residues long. Germline CDR1 MNHEY, CDR2 SVGAGI. The V end lost 8 bases, the J end lost 5 bases, and 10 bases lay between the germline ends. This CDR3 reads CASGMRENIQYF. The CDR3 DNA is TGTGCCAGCGGGATGAGAGAAAACATTCAGTACTTC.

This chain joins TRBV25-1 and TRBJ2-1; 11 nucleotides match TRBD2. V trimming: 4 bases; J trimming: 10 bases; junction bases outside the gene matches: 6. The germline V gene encodes CDR1 MGHDK and CDR2 SYGVNS. CDR3 size: 14 residues. The chain's CDR3 is CASSGLAGGSEQFF. Here the CDR3 DNA reads TGTGCCAGCAGTGGGCTAGCGGGAGGTAGCGAGCAGTTCTTC.

The chain uses TRBV6-6 and TRBJ1-1; TRBD1 agrees at 12 bases. The V segment lost 4 bases and the J segment 11 bases; nucleotides outside the gene matches: 5. The CDR3 has 13 amino acids. From germline, CDR1 is MNHNY and CDR2 SVGAGI (reference sequence). CDR3 residues: CASSSGQGARAFF. The CDR3 nucleotides read TGTGCCAGCAGTTCGGGACAGGGGGCGCGGGCTTTCTTT.

V gene TRBV20-1 combines with J gene TRBJ1-4; D gene uncertain. Between the trimmed V and J ends, which lost 5 bases and 6 bases, there was a span of 4 bases. Germline-derived CDR1 and CDR2 are DFQATT and SNEGSKA (reference sequence). The CDR3 runs to 10 residues. CDR3 amino acids: CSAGYEKLFF. The CDR3 nucleotides read TGCAGTGCTGGGTATGAAAAACTGTTTTTT.

The V and J genes are TRBV6-6 and TRBJ1-5; TRBD1 matches 7 bases. The germline CDR1 and CDR2 sequences are MNHNY and SVGAGI (reference sequence). Unmatched junction bases numbered 4, after V lost 2 bases and J lost 3 bases. The CDR3 runs to 15 residues. The CDR3 nucleotides are TGTGCCAGCAGTTACACCGGACAGGTCAATCAGCCCCAGCATTTT. It translates to CASSYTGQVNQPQHF.

The chain has TRBV7-9 and TRBJ1-5; the D gene is possibly TRBD1 (6 bases). The V gene's germline CDR1 is SEHNR and CDR2 FQNEAQ (reference sequence). The CDR3 totals 14 residues. V shed 2 bases and J shed 8 bases, with 13 bases lying between them. The CDR3 loop is CASSLRQGREPQHF. The DNA for the CDR3 is TGTGCCAGCAGCTTAAGGCAGGGGAGGGAGCCCCAGCATTTT.

This clone came up once. V gene TRBV19 combines with J gene TRBJ1-5; possible D gene TRBD1, 5 bases. The CDR3 totals 14 residues. CDR1 and CDR2 (germline): LNHDA, SQIVND (reference sequence). V lost 8 bases and J lost 6, with 17 bases in between. CDR3 coding DNA: TGTGCCAGTGCCGGCGTAGGGGTTAGTCAGCCCCAGCATTTT. Its translation is CASAGVGVSQPQHF.

The chain is built from TRBV29-1 and TRBJ2-3, with 7 nucleotides matching TRBD2. The CDR3 runs 15 residues. Unmatched junction bases numbered 4, after V lost 0 bases and J lost 1 base. Germline V gene sequence: CDR1 SQVTM, CDR2 ANQGSEA. The CDR3 nucleotides are TGCAGCGTTGAAGATCGAAGCGGGGGCACAGATACGCAGTATTTT. As protein: CSVEDRSGGTDTQYF.